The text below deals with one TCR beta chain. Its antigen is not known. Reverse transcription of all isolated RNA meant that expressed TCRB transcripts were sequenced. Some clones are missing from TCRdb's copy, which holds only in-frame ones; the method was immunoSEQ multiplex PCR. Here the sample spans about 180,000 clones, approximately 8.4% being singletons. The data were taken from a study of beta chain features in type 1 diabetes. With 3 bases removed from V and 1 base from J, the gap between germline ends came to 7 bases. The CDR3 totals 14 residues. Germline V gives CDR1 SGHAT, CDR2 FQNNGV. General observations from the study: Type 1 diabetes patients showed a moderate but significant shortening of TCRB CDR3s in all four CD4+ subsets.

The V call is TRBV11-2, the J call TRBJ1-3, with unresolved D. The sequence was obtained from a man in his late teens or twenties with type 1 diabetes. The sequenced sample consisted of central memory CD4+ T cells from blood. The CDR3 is CASSFGDSGNTIYF. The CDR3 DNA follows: TGTGCCAGCAGCTTCGGGGATTCTGGAAACACCATATATTTT.